This T cell receptor beta chain is drawn from a study of blood T cell repertoires in COVID-19. Overall study context: The United States, Italy and Spain were the sources of the acute and convalescent COVID-19 samples.

V was cut by 3 bases and J by 11 bases, with 15 bases left in between. Looked up from germline, CDR1 is KGHDR and CDR2 is SFDVKD. The CDR3 has 13 amino acids. Per the original methods: For nucleated cells, counts were estimated from reference gene primer amplification. Assay: immunoSEQ multiplex PCR; the TCRdb copy retains only in-frame clones and omits some. D and trimming were read from the DNA, whereas the V and J calls and clone size are those reported in that table. The sample comprises roughly 82,000 clones, 90% of which are singletons, and about 1% rests with the top ten. The rearrangement joins TRBV24-1 to TRBJ1-1; D call uncertain. The sequence was obtained from a woman aged 45-65 years in a cohort sampled during active COVID-19. The sequencing sample was made of peripheral blood. The CDR3 DNA reads TGTGCCACCAGTGATGGGCAGAAACTTGACGCTTTCTTT. This encodes CATSDGQKLDAFF.